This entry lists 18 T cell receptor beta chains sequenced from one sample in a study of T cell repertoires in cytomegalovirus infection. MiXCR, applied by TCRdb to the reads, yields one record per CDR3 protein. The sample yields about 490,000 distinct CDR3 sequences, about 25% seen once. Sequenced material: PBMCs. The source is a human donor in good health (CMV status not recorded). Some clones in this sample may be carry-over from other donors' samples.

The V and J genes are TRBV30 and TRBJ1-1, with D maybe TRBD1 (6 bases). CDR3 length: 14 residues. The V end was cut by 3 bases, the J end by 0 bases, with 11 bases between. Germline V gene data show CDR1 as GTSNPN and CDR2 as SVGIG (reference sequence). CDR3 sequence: CAWRSGEVNTEAFF. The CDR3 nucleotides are TGTGCCTGGAGGTCAGGGGAGGTGAACACTGAAGCTTTCTTT.

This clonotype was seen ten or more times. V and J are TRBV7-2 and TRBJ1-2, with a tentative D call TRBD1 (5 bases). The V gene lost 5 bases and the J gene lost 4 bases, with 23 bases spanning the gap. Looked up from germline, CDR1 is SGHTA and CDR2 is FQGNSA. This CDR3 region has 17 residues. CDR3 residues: CASSPAPGSQGPYGYTF. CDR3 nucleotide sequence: TGTGCCAGCAGCCCCGCCCCGGGGAGTCAGGGACCCTATGGCTACACCTTC.

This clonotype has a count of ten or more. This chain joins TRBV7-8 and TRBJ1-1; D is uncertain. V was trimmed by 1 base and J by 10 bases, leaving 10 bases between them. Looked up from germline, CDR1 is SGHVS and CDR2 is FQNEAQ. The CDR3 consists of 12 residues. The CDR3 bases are TGTGCCAGCAGCTTAGTGTCAAGTACAGCTTTCTTT. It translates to CASSLVSSTAFF.

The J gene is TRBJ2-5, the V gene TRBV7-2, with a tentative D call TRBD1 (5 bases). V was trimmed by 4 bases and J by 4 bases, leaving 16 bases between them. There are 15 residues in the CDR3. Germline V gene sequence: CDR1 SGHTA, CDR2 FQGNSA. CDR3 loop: CASSSTLGAGETQYF. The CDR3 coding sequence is TGTGCCAGCAGCTCTACCCTAGGGGCCGGAGAGACCCAGTACTTC.

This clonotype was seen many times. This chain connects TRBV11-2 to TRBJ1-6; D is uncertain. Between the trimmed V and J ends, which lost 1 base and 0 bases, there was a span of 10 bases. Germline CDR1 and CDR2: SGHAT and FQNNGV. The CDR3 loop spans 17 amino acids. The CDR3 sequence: CASSLAAGSSYNSPLHF. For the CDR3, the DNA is TGTGCCAGCAGCTTAGCTGCGGGCAGCTCCTATAATTCACCCCTCCACTTT.

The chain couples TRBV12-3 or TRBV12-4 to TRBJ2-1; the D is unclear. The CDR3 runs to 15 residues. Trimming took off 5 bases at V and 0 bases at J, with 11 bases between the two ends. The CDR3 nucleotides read TGTGCCAGCAGTATCGACGCTAGCTCCTACAATGAGCAGTTCTTC. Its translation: CASSIDASSYNEQFF.

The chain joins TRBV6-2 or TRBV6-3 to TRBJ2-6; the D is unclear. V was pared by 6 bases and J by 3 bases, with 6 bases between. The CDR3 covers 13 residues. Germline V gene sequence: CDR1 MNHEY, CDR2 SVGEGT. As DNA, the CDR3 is TGTGCCAGCAGAATAAATGGGGCCAACGTCCTGACTTTC. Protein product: CASRINGANVLTF.

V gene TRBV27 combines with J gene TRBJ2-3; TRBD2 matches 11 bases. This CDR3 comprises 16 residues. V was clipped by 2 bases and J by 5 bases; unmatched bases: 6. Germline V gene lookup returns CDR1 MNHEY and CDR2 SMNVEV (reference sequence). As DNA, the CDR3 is TGTGCCAGCAGTTTAAAGATAGCGGGAGGGCAAGATACGCAGTATTTT. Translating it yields CASSLKIAGGQDTQYF.

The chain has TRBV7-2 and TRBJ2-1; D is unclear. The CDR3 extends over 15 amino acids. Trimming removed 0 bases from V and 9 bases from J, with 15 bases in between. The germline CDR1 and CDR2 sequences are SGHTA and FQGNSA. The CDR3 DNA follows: TGTGCCAGCAGCTTAGCGGTCCCGCAGCGAAGTGAGCAGTTCTTC. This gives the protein CASSLAVPQRSEQFF.

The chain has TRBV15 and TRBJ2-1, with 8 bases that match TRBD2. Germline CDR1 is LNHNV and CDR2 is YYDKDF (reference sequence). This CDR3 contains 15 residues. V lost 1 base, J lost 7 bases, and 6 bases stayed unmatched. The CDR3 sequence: CATSRGGLAMNEQFF. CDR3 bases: TGTGCCACCAGCAGAGGAGGACTAGCAATGAATGAGCAGTTCTTC.

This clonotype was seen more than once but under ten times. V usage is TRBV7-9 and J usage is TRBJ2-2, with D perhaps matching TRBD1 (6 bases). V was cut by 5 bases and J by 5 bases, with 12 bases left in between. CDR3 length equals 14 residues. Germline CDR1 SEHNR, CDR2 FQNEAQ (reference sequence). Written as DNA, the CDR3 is TGTGCCAGCAGCCTGTGGGGGCGGACCGGGGAGCTGTTTTTT. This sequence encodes CASSLWGRTGELFF. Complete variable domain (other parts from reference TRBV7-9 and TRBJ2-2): DTGVSQNPRHKITKRGQNVTFRCDPISEHNRLYWYRQTLGQGPEFLTYFQNEAQLEKSRLLSDRFSAERPKGSFSTLEIQRTEQGDSAMYLCASSLWGRTGELFFGEGSRLTVL.

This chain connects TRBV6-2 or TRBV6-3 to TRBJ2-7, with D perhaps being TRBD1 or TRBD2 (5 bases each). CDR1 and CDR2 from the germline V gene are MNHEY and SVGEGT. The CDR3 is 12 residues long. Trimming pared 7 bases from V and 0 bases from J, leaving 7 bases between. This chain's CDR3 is CASKGPSYEQYV. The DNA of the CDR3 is TGTGCCAGCAAGGGACCCTCCTACGAGCAGTACGTC.

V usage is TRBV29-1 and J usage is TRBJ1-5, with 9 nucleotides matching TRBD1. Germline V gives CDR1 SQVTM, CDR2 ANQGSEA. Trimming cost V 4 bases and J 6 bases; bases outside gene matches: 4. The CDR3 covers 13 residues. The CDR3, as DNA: TGCAGCGTTGGTGACAGGGGGGCTCAGCCCCAGCATTTT. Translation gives CSVGDRGAQPQHF.

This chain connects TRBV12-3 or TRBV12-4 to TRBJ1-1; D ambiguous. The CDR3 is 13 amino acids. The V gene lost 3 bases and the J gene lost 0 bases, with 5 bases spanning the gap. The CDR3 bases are TGTGCCAGCAGTTTCCTGATGAACACTGAAGCTTTCTTT. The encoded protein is CASSFLMNTEAFF.

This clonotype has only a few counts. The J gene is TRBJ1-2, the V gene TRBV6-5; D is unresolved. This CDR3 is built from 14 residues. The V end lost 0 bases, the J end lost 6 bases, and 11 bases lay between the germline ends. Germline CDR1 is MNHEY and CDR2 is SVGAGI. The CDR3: CASSYSTGRDGYTF. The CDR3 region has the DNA TGTGCCAGCAGTTACTCGACTGGGCGGGATGGCTACACCTTC.

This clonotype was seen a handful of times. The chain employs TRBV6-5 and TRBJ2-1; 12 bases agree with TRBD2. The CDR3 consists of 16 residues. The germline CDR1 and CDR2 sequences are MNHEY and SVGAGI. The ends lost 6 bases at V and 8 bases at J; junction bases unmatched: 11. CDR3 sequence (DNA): TGTGCCAGCAGCCAAGGGCGACTAGCGGGAGTGGATGAGCAGTTCTTC. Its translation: CASSQGRLAGVDEQFF.

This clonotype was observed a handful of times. For the CDR3, the DNA is TGTGCCAGCAGTCGTACAGGGGCCCCGTCAAATTCACCCCTCCACTTT. The encoded protein is CASSRTGAPSNSPLHF. The rearrangement links TRBV6-8 to TRBJ1-6, with TRBD1 matching 7 bases. The CDR3 runs 16 residues. V lost 5 bases to trimming and J lost 7 bases; unmatched junction nucleotides: 11. Germline V gives CDR1 MNHGY, CDR2 SAAAGT.

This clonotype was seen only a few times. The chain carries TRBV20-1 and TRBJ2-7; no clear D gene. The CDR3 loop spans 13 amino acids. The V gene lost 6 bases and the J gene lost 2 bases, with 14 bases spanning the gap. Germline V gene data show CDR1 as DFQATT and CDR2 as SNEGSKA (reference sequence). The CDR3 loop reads CSAKSDQTYEQYF. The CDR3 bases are TGCAGTGCCAAATCGGACCAAACCTACGAGCAGTACTTC.